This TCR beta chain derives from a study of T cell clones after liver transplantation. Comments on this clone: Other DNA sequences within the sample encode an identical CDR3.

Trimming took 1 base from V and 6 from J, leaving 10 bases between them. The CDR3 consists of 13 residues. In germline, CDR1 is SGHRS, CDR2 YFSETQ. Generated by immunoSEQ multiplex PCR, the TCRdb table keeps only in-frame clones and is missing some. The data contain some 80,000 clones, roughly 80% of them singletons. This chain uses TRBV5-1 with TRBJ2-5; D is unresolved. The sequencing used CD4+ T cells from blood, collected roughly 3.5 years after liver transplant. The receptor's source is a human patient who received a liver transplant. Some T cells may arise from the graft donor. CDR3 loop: CASSLRASQTQYF. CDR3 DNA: TGCGCCAGCAGCTTGAGGGCCTCACAGACCCAGTACTTC.